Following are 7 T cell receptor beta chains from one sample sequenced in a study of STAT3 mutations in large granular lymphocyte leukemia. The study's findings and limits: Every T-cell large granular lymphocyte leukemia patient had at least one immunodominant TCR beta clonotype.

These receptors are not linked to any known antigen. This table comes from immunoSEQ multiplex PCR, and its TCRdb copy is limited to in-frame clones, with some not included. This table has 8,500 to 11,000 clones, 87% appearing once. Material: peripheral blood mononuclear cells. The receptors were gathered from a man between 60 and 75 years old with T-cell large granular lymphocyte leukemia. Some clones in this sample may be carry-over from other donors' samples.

CDR3 region: CASGGNQPQHF. The CDR3 DNA follows: TGTGCCAGCGGCGGAAATCAGCCCCAGCATTTT. V is TRBV6-1 and J is TRBJ1-5, with D unresolved. This CDR3 is 11 amino acids long. Germline CDR1 MNHNS, CDR2 SASEGT. V was cut by 8 bases and J by 4 bases, with 6 bases left in between.

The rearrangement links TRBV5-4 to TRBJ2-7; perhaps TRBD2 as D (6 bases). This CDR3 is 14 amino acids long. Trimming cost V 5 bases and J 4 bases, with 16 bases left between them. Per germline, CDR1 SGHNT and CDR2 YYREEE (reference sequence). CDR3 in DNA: TGTGCCAGCAGTTCGTCCGGGACTGGGTACGAGCAGTACTTC. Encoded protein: CASSSSGTGYEQYF.

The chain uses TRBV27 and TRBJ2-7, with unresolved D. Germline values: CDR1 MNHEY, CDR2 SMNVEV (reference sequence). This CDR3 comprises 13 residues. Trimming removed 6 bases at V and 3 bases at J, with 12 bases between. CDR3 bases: TGTGCCAGCAGCCCTTGGGTGTTCTACGAGCAGTACTTC. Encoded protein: CASSPWVFYEQYF.

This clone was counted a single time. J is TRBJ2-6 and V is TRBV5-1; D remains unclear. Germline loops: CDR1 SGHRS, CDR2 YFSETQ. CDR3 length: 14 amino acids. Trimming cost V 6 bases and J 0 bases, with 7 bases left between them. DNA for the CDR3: TGCGCCAGCATGATGAACTCTGGGGCCAACGTCCTGACTTTC. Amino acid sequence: CASMMNSGANVLTF.

Here the CDR3 DNA reads TGTGCCAGCAGCTTAGTCGTCCGCCTAGCGGGAGGTTTCTACGAGCAGTACTTC. Its protein product is CASSLVVRLAGGFYEQYF. This chain links TRBV7-9 with TRBJ2-7; 11 bases align to TRBD2. With V trimmed by 1 base and J by 3 bases, 11 bases remained unmatched. The CDR3 is made up of 18 amino acids. The germline V gene encodes CDR1 SEHNR and CDR2 FQNEAQ (reference sequence). Drawing the rest from reference TRBV7-9 and TRBJ2-7, the complete variable domain is DTGVSQNPRHKITKRGQNVTFRCDPISEHNRLYWYRQTLGQGPEFLTYFQNEAQLEKSRLLSDRFSAERPKGSFSTLEIQRTEQGDSAMYLCASSLVVRLAGGFYEQYFGPGTRLTVT.

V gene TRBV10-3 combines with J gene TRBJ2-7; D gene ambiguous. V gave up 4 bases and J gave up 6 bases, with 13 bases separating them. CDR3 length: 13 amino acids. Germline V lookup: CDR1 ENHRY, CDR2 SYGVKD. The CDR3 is CAISVDPQSEQYF. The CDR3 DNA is TGTGCCATCAGTGTCGACCCGCAATCCGAGCAGTACTTC.

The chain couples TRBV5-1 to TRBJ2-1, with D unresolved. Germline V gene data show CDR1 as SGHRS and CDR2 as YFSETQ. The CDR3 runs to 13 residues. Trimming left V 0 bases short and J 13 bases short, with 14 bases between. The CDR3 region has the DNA TGCGCCAGCAGCTTGGCCCAGGAATCGGGCCAGTTCTTC. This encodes CASSLAQESGQFF.